The present entry profiles one T cell receptor (beta chain) with its context. This entry is derived from a study of shared clonotypes between healthy human individuals. Background on the study: Used for every donor were three CD4 naive, three CD4 memory, two CD8 naive and one CD8 memory plate.

The naive CD8 fraction comprised CD45RO-negative cells positively selected for CCR7 and excluded terminally differentiated effector memory CD45RA+ cells. Every contributor of samples was a Caucasian grown-up residing in Nashville, Tennessee. The CDR3 covers 14 residues. With 3 bases removed from V and 4 bases from J, the gap between germline ends came to 13 bases. In germline, CDR1 is SGHVS, CDR2 FNYEAQ. Per the original data handling: Filtering differed because ImmunoSEQ produced junction-only sequences that carried no quality scores. Profiled with immunoSEQ multiplex PCR; TCRdb holds only in-frame clones, not every one. The V and J calls and clone size are taken from that table; D and trimming were inferred from the DNA. The sample includes over 2 million clones, approximately 94% of them seen just once.

The rearrangement uses TRBV7-6 and TRBJ2-7; D might be TRBD1 (5 bases). This TCR came from a man in his late teens or twenties in good health. Material for sequencing was naive CD8+ T cells sorted from blood. The CDR3 DNA reads TGTGCCAGCAGCTTGGGCAGGGAAGGGTACGAGCAGTACTTC. Residues: CASSLGREGYEQYF.